Listed below are T cell receptor beta chains from one sample, sequenced in a study of human T cells and chemical hapten exposure. TCRdb re-derived calls from the RACE reads in MiXCR, one entry per CDR3 protein. The sample includes around 130,000 distinct CDR3 sequences, approximately 9.5% of them seen just once. The specimen sequenced was whole blood. The origin of the receptors is a male donor in good health. Some clones in this sample may be carry-over from other donors' samples. Each CDR3 is given with its conserved first and last residue. Each record gives: J gene, CDR3 length, clone size, V gene, D gene, CDR3 DNA, CDR3 protein. The D gene is left open where the match is weak. Where a row states a size, it is once, few, many or the class of an expanded clone; other rows omit it.

TRBJ2-1 | 13 | . | TRBV3-1 | . | TGTGCCAGCAGCCAAGCACTAGTCAGTGAGCAGTTCTTC | CASSQALVSEQFF
TRBJ1-1 | 12 | . | TRBV11-2 | . | TGTGCCAGCAGCTTAGGGCTTTGTGAAGCTTTCTTT | CASSLGLCEAFF
TRBJ2-7 | 14 | . | TRBV12-3/TRBV12-4 | . | TGTGCCAGCAGTTTTCAGGGGAGCTCCTACGAGCAGTACTTC | CASSFQGSSYEQYF
TRBJ1-2 | 16 | . | TRBV4-2 | TRBD1 | TGTGCCAGCAGCCAAGCTACGGGACAGGGGTTAAGTGGCTACACCTTC | CASSQATGQGLSGYTF
TRBJ2-5 | 12 | . | TRBV29-1 | . | TGCAGCGTTGAAGGACTAGTGGAGACCCAGTACTTC | CSVEGLVETQYF
TRBJ2-1 | 12 | few | TRBV5-1 | . | TGCGCCAGCAGCTACGAAAGGAATGAGCAGTTCTTC | CASSYERNEQFF
TRBJ1-5 | 14 | . | TRBV6-2/TRBV6-3 | TRBD1 | TGTGCCAGCAGCGACAGGGTTGGCAATCAGCCCCAGCATTTT | CASSDRVGNQPQHF
TRBJ2-7 | 12 | . | TRBV14 | . | TGTGCCAGCAGCCCCCGGGGTGTGGAGCAGTACTTC | CASSPRGVEQYF
TRBJ2-5 | 12 | . | TRBV20-1 | . | TGCAGTGCTCAGACTAACCAAGAGACCCAGTACTTC | CSAQTNQETQYF
TRBJ2-1 | 16 | . | TRBV20-1 | TRBD2 | TGCAGTGCTAACGGGAGGGCCGGTTCGGCATACAATGAGCAGTTCTTC | CSANGRAGSAYNEQFF
TRBJ1-2 | 13 | many | TRBV6-6 | . | TGTGCCAGCAGTTCAAGGGAGTCAGATGGCTACACCTTC | CASSSRESDGYTF
TRBJ2-7 | 14 | . | TRBV7-8 | . | TGTGCCAGCAGCTTAGGATCTAACCGTTACGAGCAGTACTTC | CASSLGSNRYEQYF
TRBJ2-2 | 14 | . | TRBV12-3/TRBV12-4 | . | TGTGCCAGCAGTCCAGACAGTCCTCGTCGCGAGCTGTTTTTT | CASSPDSPRRELFF
TRBJ2-2 | 14 | . | TRBV2 | . | TGTGCCAGCAGGAATGAAGCCAACACCGGGGAGCTGTTTTTT | CASRNEANTGELFF
TRBJ2-5 | 16 | few | TRBV6-4 | . | TGTGCCAGCAGTCCCCGGGGTGGACTACCCCAAGAGACCCAGTACTTC | CASSPRGGLPQETQYF
TRBJ2-7 | 16 | many | TRBV6-2/TRBV6-3 | TRBD1 | TGTGCCAGCAGTTACGCTAAGGACAGGGGAGACTACGAGCAGTACTTC | CASSYAKDRGDYEQYF
TRBJ2-3 | 15 | many | TRBV9 | . | TGTGCCAGCAGCTGGAGATTAGGCAGCACAGATACGCAGTATTTT | CASSWRLGSTDTQYF
TRBJ2-5 | 14 | few | TRBV20-1 | . | TGCAGTGCTCGCCCAGAAGGGGGGGGAGAGACCCAGTACTTC | CSARPEGGGETQYF
TRBJ2-7 | 14 | few | TRBV19 | TRBD1 | TGTGCCAGTAGTATGGGGACAGGGACCTACGAGCAGTACTTC | CASSMGTGTYEQYF
TRBJ2-3 | 15 | many | TRBV7-6 | . | TGTGCCAGCAGCTTAGTACCGGGATCCGCAGATACGCAGTATTTT | CASSLVPGSADTQYF
TRBJ1-4 | 15 | . | TRBV9 | . | TGTGCCAGCAGCGTAGAAGGGACCACTAATGAAAAACTGTTTTTT | CASSVEGTTNEKLFF
TRBJ2-4 | 14 | . | TRBV25-1 | TRBD1 | TGTGCCAGCAGAGCCGAGGGGGCCCAAAACATTCAGTACTTC | CASRAEGAQNIQYF
TRBJ1-2 | 14 | . | TRBV10-2 | . | TGCGCCAGCAGTGTGGGGCCAGGGAACTATGGCTACACCTTC | CASSVGPGNYGYTF
TRBJ1-2 | 13 | few | TRBV27 | TRBD1 | TGTGCCAGCAGTCCGACAGGGGGCTATGGCTACACCTTC | CASSPTGGYGYTF
TRBJ1-4 | 13 | many | TRBV20-1 | . | TGCACGGGCAGGGCCGCAACTAATGAAAAACTGTTTTTT | CTGRAATNEKLFF
TRBJ2-2 | 15 | . | TRBV10-1 | TRBD2 | TGCGCCAGCAGAAGCAGCGGGACGAACACCGGGGAGCTGTTTTTT | CASRSSGTNTGELFF
TRBJ1-1 | 14 | many | TRBV27 | . | TGTGCCAGCAGTTTAGAACCCCGGAACACTGAAGCTTTCTTT | CASSLEPRNTEAFF
TRBJ2-1 | 12 | many | TRBV20-1 | . | TGCAGTGCACCACAAAGCTACAATGAGCAGTTCTTC | CSAPQSYNEQFF
TRBJ2-7 | 17 | few | TRBV6-6 | TRBD2 | TGTGCCAGCAGCCGGACTAGCGGAACTCTGAGGGGGTACGAGCAGTACTTC | CASSRTSGTLRGYEQYF
TRBJ2-1 | 17 | few | TRBV4-1 | TRBD2 | TGCGCCAGCAGCCAAGATATCCCTAGCGGCTCCTACAATGAGCAGTTCTTC | CASSQDIPSGSYNEQFF
TRBJ2-7 | 14 | . | TRBV20-1 | TRBD2 | TGCAGTGCTAGGACAGCGGGGGCTTCCTACGAGCAGTACTTC | CSARTAGASYEQYF
TRBJ2-1 | 19 | . | TRBV6-1 | TRBD1 | TGTGCCAACAGTGGGGGACAGGGGCCTATAATCGAAACTTACAATGAGCAGTTCTTC | CANSGGQGPIIETYNEQFF
TRBJ2-7 | 17 | . | TRBV27 | TRBD2 | TGTGCCAGCAGTTTATATGGAACTAGCGGGAGCGGGTACGAGCAGTACTTC | CASSLYGTSGSGYEQYF
TRBJ1-1 | 10 | many | TRBV29-1 | . | TGCAGCGTTGAACATCGGGGGGCTTTCTTT | CSVEHRGAFF
TRBJ2-4 | 13 | few | TRBV29-1 | . | TGCAGCGTTGCAGGGTTAGCCAAAAACATTCAGTACTTC | CSVAGLAKNIQYF
TRBJ2-5 | 15 | few | TRBV13 | TRBD2 | TGTGCCAGCAGCTTGGCGGGGGGCACCCAAGAGACCCAGTACTTC | CASSLAGGTQETQYF
TRBJ2-7 | 14 | . | TRBV20-1 | . | TGCAGTGCAAGAAGAGGGACGGTCTCCTACGAGCATTACTTC | CSARRGTVSYEHYF
TRBJ2-3 | 14 | . | TRBV20-1 | TRBD2 | TGCAGTGCTGAGGGAGGGAGGAGCACAGATACGCAGTATTTT | CSAEGGRSTDTQYF
TRBJ1-2 | 16 | . | TRBV6-5 | . | TGTGCCAGCAGTTACTCAGGGTTGCGAGGTGCCTCTGGCTACACCTTC | CASSYSGLRGASGYTF
TRBJ2-7 | 14 | few | TRBV5-1 | . | TGCGCCAGCAGCACCTCCCCAGACACCTACGAGCAGTACTTC | CASSTSPDTYEQYF
TRBJ2-5 | 14 | few | TRBV12-3/TRBV12-4 | TRBD1 | TGTGCCAGCAGCCTAGGGACAGGGGAAGAGACCCAGTACTTC | CASSLGTGEETQYF
TRBJ1-2 | 11 | many | TRBV21-1 | . | TGTGCCAGCAGCAAAGCGGATGGCTACACCTTC | CASSKADGYTF
TRBJ1-1 | 12 | many | TRBV20-1 | . | TGCAGTGCTTGGACAGAGAACACTGAAGCTTTCTTT | CSAWTENTEAFF
TRBJ2-3 | 16 | few | TRBV2 | . | TGTGCCAGCAGGGACGCCGCGTGGGGGAACACAGATACGCAGTATTTT | CASRDAAWGNTDTQYF
TRBJ2-2 | 14 | many | TRBV6-5 | TRBD1 | TGTGCCAGCTGGAGACAGGGGCCCACCGGGGAGCTGTTTTTT | CASWRQGPTGELFF
TRBJ1-6 | 13 | many | TRBV6-5 | . | TGTGTCTCGGGGTACTCCTATAATTCACCCCTCCACTTT | CVSGYSYNSPLHF
TRBJ2-7 | 14 | . | TRBV7-2 | TRBD1 | TGTGCCAGCAGCTTACTAGGGACAGCCTACGAGCAGTACTTC | CASSLLGTAYEQYF
TRBJ2-7 | 12 | . | TRBV6-2/TRBV6-3 | . | TGTGCCAGCAGTCCTATCGACTACGAGCAGTACTTC | CASSPIDYEQYF
TRBJ1-4 | 14 | many | TRBV20-1 | . | TGCAGTGCTCACGTCCTCCAGTCTAATGAAAAACTGTTTTTT | CSAHVLQSNEKLFF